This T cell receptor beta chain was identified during a study of cytomegalovirus exposure and HLA in healthy donors. With 60 Vbeta and 13 Jbeta primers, the PCR was carried out. Using immunoSEQ multiplex PCR, the repertoire was profiled, and TCRdb retains in-frame clones only, with some absent. Counted here are tens of thousands of clones, 60% to 80% occurring once; the ten biggest clones make up nearly 6%. Only a few counts were recorded for this clone. Trimming removed 6 bases from V and 5 bases from J; junction bases left unmatched: 7. The CDR3 loop spans 14 amino acids. CDR1 and CDR2 (germline): SNHLY, FYNNEI.

The chain links TRBV2 to TRBJ2-5, with 9 nucleotides matching TRBD1. The TCR sequence derives from a female donor in good health and CMV-seronegative. Sequencing input: PBMCs. The CDR3 protein is CASRPTGGWETQYF. CDR3 DNA sequence: TGTGCCAGCAGGCCTACAGGGGGCTGGGAGACCCAGTACTTC.